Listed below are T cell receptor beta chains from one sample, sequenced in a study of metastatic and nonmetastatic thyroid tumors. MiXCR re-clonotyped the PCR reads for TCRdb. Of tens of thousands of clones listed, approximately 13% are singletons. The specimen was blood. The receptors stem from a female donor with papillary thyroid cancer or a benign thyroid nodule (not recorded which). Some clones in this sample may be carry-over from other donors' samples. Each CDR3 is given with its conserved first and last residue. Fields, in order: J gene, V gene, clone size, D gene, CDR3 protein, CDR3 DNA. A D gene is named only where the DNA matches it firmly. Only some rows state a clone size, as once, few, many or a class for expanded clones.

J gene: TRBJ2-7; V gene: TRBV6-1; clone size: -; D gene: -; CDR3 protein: CASTGGREQYF; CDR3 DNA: TGTGCCAGCACTGGGGGGAGAGAGCAGTACTTC
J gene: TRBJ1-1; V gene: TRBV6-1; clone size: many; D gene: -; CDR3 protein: CASSDPLVRNTEAFF; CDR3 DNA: TGTGCCAGCAGTGACCCGCTAGTCCGGAACACTGAAGCTTTCTTT
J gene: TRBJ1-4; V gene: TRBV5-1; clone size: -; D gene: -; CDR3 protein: CASSPGIDLKEKLFF; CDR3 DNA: TGCGCCAGCAGCCCGGGGATCGACCTGAAAGAAAAACTGTTTTTT
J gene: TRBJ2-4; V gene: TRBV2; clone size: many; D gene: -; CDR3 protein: CASTRKNIQYF; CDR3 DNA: TGTGCCAGCACAAGGAAAAACATTCAGTACTTC
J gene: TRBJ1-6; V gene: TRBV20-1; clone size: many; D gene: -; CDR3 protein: CSAPNIPSSYNSPLHF; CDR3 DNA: TGCAGTGCCCCGAACATCCCGAGCTCCTATAATTCACCCCTCCACTTT
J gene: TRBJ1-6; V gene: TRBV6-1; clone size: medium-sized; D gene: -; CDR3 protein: CASGEFYSYNSPLHF; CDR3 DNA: TGTGCCAGCGGCGAGTTTTACTCCTATAATTCACCCCTCCACTTT
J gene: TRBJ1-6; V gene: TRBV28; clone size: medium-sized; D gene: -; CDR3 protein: CASSFIGVGSPLHF; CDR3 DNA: TGTGCCAGCAGTTTTATAGGGGTAGGATCACCCCTCCACTTT
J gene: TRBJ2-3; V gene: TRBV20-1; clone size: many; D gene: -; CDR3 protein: CSARGLDFPTDTQYF; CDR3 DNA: TGCAGTGCTAGAGGTCTGGACTTCCCCACAGATACGCAGTATTTT
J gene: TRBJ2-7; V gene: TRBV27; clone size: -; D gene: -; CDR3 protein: CDRSLLLGRPQYF; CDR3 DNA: TGTGACCGCAGTTTACTGCTCGGACGACCGCAGTACTTC
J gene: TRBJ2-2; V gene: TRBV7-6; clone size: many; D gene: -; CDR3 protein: CASSPEGSGHTGELFF; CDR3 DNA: TGTGCCAGCAGCCCCGAGGGGTCGGGCCACACCGGGGAGCTGTTTTTT
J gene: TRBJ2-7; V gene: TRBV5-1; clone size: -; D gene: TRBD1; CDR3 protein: CASSPGTGEHEQYF; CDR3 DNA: TGCGCCAGCAGCCCCGGGACAGGGGAGCACGAGCAGTACTTC
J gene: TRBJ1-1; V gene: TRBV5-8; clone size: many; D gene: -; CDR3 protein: CASSPRTVNTEAFF; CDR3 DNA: TGTGCCAGCAGCCCAAGGACGGTGAACACTGAAGCTTTCTTT
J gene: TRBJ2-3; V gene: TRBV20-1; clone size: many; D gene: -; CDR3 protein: CSGLPGLYTDTQYF; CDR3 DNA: TGCAGTGGGCTCCCAGGACTGTACACAGATACGCAGTATTTT
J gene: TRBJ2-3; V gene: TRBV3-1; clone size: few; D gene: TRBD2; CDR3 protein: CASSQAGTSGRKGADTQYF; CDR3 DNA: TGTGCCAGCAGCCAAGCCGGGACTAGCGGGAGGAAGGGAGCAGATACGCAGTATTTT
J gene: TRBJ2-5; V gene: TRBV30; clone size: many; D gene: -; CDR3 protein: CAWTFAGTAGFETQYF; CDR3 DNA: TGTGCCTGGACCTTCGCGGGGACGGCCGGGTTTGAGACCCAGTACTTC
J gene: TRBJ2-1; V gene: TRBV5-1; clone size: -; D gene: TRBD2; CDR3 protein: CASSLGGQREMQFF; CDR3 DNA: TGCGCCAGCAGCTTGGGGGGGCAGCGGGAGATGCAGTTCTTC